Below are 17 T cell receptor beta chains sequenced from a single sample in a study of cytomegalovirus exposure and HLA in healthy donors. Only in-frame clones appear in the TCRdb table, and some are missing; sequencing was by immunoSEQ multiplex PCR. In the table there are about 250,000 clones, about 90% of which are singletons. Sequencing input: PBMCs. These TCRs come from a man aged 18 to 30 in good health and CMV-seropositive.

As for this clone: Other DNA sequences within the sample encode an identical CDR3. The chain joins TRBV28 to TRBJ1-2; 7 nucleotides line up with TRBD1. J lost 2 bases, V lost 5 bases, and 5 bases had no gene match. Germline CDR1 reads MDHEN; CDR2 reads SYDVKM. The CDR3 has 14 amino acids. The CDR3 DNA reads TGTGCCAGCAGTCTGGACAGGACAAACTATGGCTACACCTTC. It yields the protein CASSLDRTNYGYTF.

The chain carries TRBV14 and TRBJ1-5; no reliable D call. Germline-derived CDR1 and CDR2 are SGHDN and FVKESK. V lost 0 bases and J 7 bases, leaving 7 bases between the germline ends. The CDR3 contains 13 residues. As DNA, the CDR3 is TGTGCCAGCAGCCAAGATTTGGGGCAGCCCCAGCATTTT. This sequence encodes CASSQDLGQPQHF.

The chain couples TRBV28 to TRBJ1-1; no clear D. Germline V gene data show CDR1 as MDHEN and CDR2 as SYDVKM. V lost 5 bases and J lost 5, with 12 bases in between. The CDR3 is 13 amino acids. CDR3 sequence (DNA): TGTGCCAGCAGTCGTCCGGTGGGAACTGAAGCTTTCTTT. Translating it yields CASSRPVGTEAFF.

The V gene is TRBV29-1, the J gene TRBJ2-5; TRBD2 might be the D (6 bases). The germline V gene encodes CDR1 SQVTM and CDR2 ANQGSEA. This CDR3 is built from 12 residues. V was pared by 4 bases and J by 8 bases, with 14 bases between. This CDR3 is CSVGRGKRTQYF. The CDR3 nucleotides read TGCAGCGTTGGGCGGGGCAAGAGAACCCAGTACTTC. The whole variable domain, filled in from reference TRBV29-1 and TRBJ2-5, reads SAVISQKPSRDICQRGTSLTIQCQVDSQVTMMFWYRQQPGQSLTLIATANQGSEATYESGFVIDKFPISRPNLTFSTLTVSNMSPEDSSIYLCSVGRGKRTQYFGPGTRLLVL.

The CDR3 nucleotides are TGCGCCAGCAGCCGGGAGAAGGACAGGGTCGGGCATGAGCAGTTCTTC. Its protein product is CASSREKDRVGHEQFF. The chain carries TRBV5-1 and TRBJ2-1; 8 bases line up with TRBD1. With 4 bases clipped from V and 8 bases from J, the junction kept 14 bases outside the gene matches. The CDR3 is 16 amino acids. The germline gives CDR1 SGHRS, CDR2 YFSETQ.

The V gene is TRBV5-4, the J gene TRBJ1-2; 7 positions agree with TRBD1. The J segment lost 5 bases and the V segment lost 4 bases, leaving 8 bases of the junction unmatched. Germline loops: CDR1 SGHNT, CDR2 YYREEE (reference sequence). The length of the CDR3 is 14 residues. The CDR3 DNA follows: TGTGCCAGCAGCAGACTAGGGGGCGAGTATGGCTACACCTTC. Translation gives CASSRLGGEYGYTF.

V and J are TRBV9 and TRBJ2-7; D possibly uses TRBD1 or TRBD2 (5 bases each). The CDR3 sequence is 14 residues long. Germline loops: CDR1 SGDLS, CDR2 YYNGEE. V lost 2 bases, J lost 0 bases, and 9 bases lay in between. CDR3 protein: CASSVGTISYEQYF. CDR3 nucleotide sequence: TGTGCCAGCAGCGTCGGGACGATCTCCTACGAGCAGTACTTC.

This clone has a single count. J is TRBJ2-7 and V is TRBV27, with 7 bases aligning to TRBD2. With V trimmed by 0 bases and J by 1 base, 6 bases remained unmatched. Germline CDR1 is MNHEY and CDR2 is SMNVEV (reference sequence). CDR3 length equals 16 residues. CDR3 region: CASSLSPRGGSYEQYF. CDR3 DNA: TGTGCCAGCAGTTTATCGCCCCGCGGGGGTTCCTACGAGCAGTACTTC.

The chain recombines TRBV6-6 with TRBJ1-2; D ambiguous. Germline V gene data show CDR1 as MNHNY and CDR2 as SVGAGI (reference sequence). This CDR3 region has 11 residues. V lost 4 bases to trimming and J lost 8 bases, with 8 bases between them. The CDR3 spells CASSLKEGYTF. The CDR3 region has the DNA TGTGCCAGCAGTTTAAAGGAAGGCTACACCTTC.

The chain links TRBV7-4 to TRBJ1-4; D uncertain. CDR3 length: 16 residues. Germline V gene data show CDR1 as SGHVT and CDR2 as SQSDAQ. Trimming took off 5 bases at V and 8 bases at J, with 21 bases between the two ends. CDR3 region: CASSERGITVEEKLFF. In DNA form, the CDR3 reads TGTGCCAGCAGCGAGAGAGGAATCACGGTTGAGGAAAAACTGTTTTTT.

The chain has TRBV11-1 and TRBJ2-1, with D possibly being TRBD1 or TRBD2 (5 bases each). The CDR3 is 14 residues long. V lost 6 bases to trimming and J lost 10 bases, with 19 bases between them. Per germline, CDR1 SGHAT and CDR2 FQDESV (reference sequence). For the CDR3, the DNA is TGTGCCAGCAGTCTAAGGGGCGGGCCCTGGGAGCAGTTCTTC. Its translation: CASSLRGGPWEQFF.

The chain is built from TRBV11-2 and TRBJ2-7; TRBD1 might be the D (5 bases). With 1 base removed from V and 3 bases from J, the gap between germline ends came to 7 bases. The CDR3 covers 13 residues. Germline lookup yields CDR1 SGHAT and CDR2 FQNNGV. The CDR3 region is CASSLGQYYEQYF. The CDR3 DNA reads as TGTGCCAGCAGCTTAGGACAGTACTACGAGCAGTACTTC.

The chain combines TRBV30 with TRBJ1-2; TRBD1 aligns across 12 bases. Per germline, CDR1 GTSNPN and CDR2 SVGIG (reference sequence). V gave up 2 bases and J gave up 8 bases; unmatched junction bases: 15. CDR3 length equals 17 residues. In DNA, the CDR3 is TGTGCCTGGAGTAGGGGACAGGGGGCCCAACCCGGACGGGGCTACACCTTC. The encoded protein is CAWSRGQGAQPGRGYTF.

V is TRBV5-1 and J is TRBJ1-2; D is possibly TRBD1 (5 bases). Germline CDR1 SGHRS, CDR2 YFSETQ. The CDR3 spans 14 residues. Deletions cut 3 bases from V and 6 bases from J, with 15 bases between. The chain's CDR3 is CASSWQGRVDGYTF. The CDR3 bases are TGCGCCAGCAGCTGGCAGGGAAGAGTGGATGGCTACACCTTC.

The V gene is TRBV6-1, the J gene TRBJ1-5; D may be TRBD1 (5 bases). The CDR3 sequence is 13 residues long. Germline values: CDR1 MNHNS, CDR2 SASEGT. The germline V and J ends were trimmed by 2 bases and 5 bases, with 7 bases remaining between them. CDR3 residues: CASSERGHQPQHF. CDR3 in DNA: TGTGCCAGCAGTGAAAGGGGCCATCAGCCCCAGCATTTT.

The chain has TRBV30 and TRBJ2-1; D gene ambiguous. Germline V gene data show CDR1 as GTSNPN and CDR2 as SVGIG (reference sequence). The V and J ends lost 0 bases and 4 bases respectively, with 7 bases between them. The CDR3 covers 13 residues. As DNA, the CDR3 is TGTGCCTGGAGTGTAAACAGTTACAATGAGCAGTTCTTC. The encoded protein is CAWSVNSYNEQFF.

This chain uses TRBV7-8 with TRBJ1-2, with 8 nucleotides matching TRBD1. The CDR3 consists of 14 residues. Germline values: CDR1 SGHVS, CDR2 FQNEAQ. V lost 1 base to trimming and J lost 8 bases; unmatched junction nucleotides: 6. The CDR3 loop reads CASSLVQGAKGYTF. The CDR3 coding sequence is TGTGCCAGCAGCTTAGTCCAGGGGGCGAAAGGCTACACCTTC.